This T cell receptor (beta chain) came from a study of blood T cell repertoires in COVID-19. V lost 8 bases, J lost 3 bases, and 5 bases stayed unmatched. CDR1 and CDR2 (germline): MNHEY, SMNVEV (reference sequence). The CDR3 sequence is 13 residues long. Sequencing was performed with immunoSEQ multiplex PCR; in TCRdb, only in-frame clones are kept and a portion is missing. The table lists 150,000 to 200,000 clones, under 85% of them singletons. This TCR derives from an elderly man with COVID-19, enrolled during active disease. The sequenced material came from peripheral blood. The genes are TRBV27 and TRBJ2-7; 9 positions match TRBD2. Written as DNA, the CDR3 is TGTGCCAGCCGCCCGACTAGCGGCTACGAGCAGTACTTC. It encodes CASRPTSGYEQYF.